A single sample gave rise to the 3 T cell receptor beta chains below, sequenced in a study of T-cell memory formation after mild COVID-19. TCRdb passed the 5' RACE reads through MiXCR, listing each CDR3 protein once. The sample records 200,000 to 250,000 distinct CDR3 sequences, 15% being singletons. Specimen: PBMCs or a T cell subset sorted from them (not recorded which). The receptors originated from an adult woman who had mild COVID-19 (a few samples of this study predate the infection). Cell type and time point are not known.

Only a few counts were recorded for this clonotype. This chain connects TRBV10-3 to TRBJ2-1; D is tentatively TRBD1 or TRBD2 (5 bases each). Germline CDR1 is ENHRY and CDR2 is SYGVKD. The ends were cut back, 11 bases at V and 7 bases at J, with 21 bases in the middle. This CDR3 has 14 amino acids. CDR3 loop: CASNPNLGPNEQFF. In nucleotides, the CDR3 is TGTGCCTCTAACCCAAACTTGGGACCGAATGAGCAGTTCTTC.

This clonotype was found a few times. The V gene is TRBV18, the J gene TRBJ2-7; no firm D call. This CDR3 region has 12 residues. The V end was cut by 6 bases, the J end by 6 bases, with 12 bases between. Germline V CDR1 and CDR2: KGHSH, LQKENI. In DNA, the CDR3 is TGTGCCAGCTCCGACTCTAAGGGCGAGCAGTACTTC. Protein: CASSDSKGEQYF.

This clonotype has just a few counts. The CDR3 reads CASSWDRVREPLHF. In DNA, the CDR3 is TGCGCCAGCAGCTGGGACAGGGTCAGAGAACCCCTCCACTTT. J is TRBJ1-6 and V is TRBV5-1, with TRBD1 identical over 9 bases. V was clipped by 3 bases and J by 12 bases; unmatched bases: 7. CDR1 is SGHRS, CDR2 YFSETQ, per germline. The CDR3 length is 14 residues.